This T cell receptor beta chain was captured by sequencing in a study of neurological immune-mediated disorders. Notes on the study in general: HTLV-1-associated myelopathy led in TCR clonal expansion, while multiple sclerosis ranked lowest, below healthy controls. The authors found no clinical or MRI feature associated with the multiple sclerosis repertoire cluster.

Each TCR transcript was tagged with a 10-nucleotide random UMI during 5'RACE. TCRdb analysed the 5' RACE reads with MiXCR anew, one entry per CDR3 protein. Of fewer than 85,000 distinct CDR3 sequences listed, about 4.5% are singletons. With 9 bases removed from V and 0 bases from J, the gap between germline ends came to 14 bases. Germline loops: CDR1 MRHNA, CDR2 SNTAGT. This CDR3 is built from 14 residues. This clonotype was counted ten times or more. Its antigen is not known. Time point of the sample: longitudinal time-point 3. The study built unsorted libraries from 2 million PBMCs kept at -80 C. The TCR originated in a woman aged 60-70 years with multiple sclerosis. Material: PBMCs. The chain links TRBV6-4 to TRBJ1-2; maybe TRBD1 (6 bases). The chain's CDR3 is CASRQEPTNYGYTF. DNA of the CDR3: TGTGCCAGTCGACAGGAGCCAACTAACTATGGCTACACCTTC.